Listed below are T cell receptor beta chains from one sample, sequenced in a study of T cell responses to AZD1222 COVID-19 vaccine. Produced via immunoSEQ multiplex PCR; TCRdb's table is partial and in-frame only. The data hold tens of thousands of clones, with approximately 80% observed a single time. The sequenced sample was peripheral blood, obtained on day 0 of AZD1222 vaccination. The source of these receptors is an adult in good health. Each CDR3 is given with its conserved first and last residue. D genes are given only for firm matches. Clone size is shown for a subset of rows, as once, few, many or a class of expanded clone.

j_call d_call v_call clone_size cdr3_nt cdr3_aa
TRBJ1-5 NA TRBV4-1 NA TGCGCCAGCAGCCAAGATTCGGGTCGGCCCCAGCATTTT CASSQDSGRPQHF
TRBJ1-1 NA TRBV6-5 NA TGTGCCAGCAGTTACTCGCTGAACACTGAAGCTTTCTTT CASSYSLNTEAFF
TRBJ1-3 TRBD1 TRBV10-2 NA TGCGCCAGCAGCAGGGGGCAGGATGGAAACACCATATATTTT CASSRGQDGNTIYF
TRBJ1-5 NA TRBV6-6 NA TGTGCCTCTCGCAGGGATCAGCCCCAGCATTTT CASRRDQPQHF
TRBJ2-1 TRBD1 TRBV18 NA TGTGCCAGCTCCTTGGGCAGGGGGCGCATTAGGGGCAATGAGCAGTTCTTC CASSLGRGRIRGNEQFF
TRBJ1-1 NA TRBV7-6 NA TGTGCCAGCAGCCCCGTGACAGGAGTGAACACTGAAGCTTTCTTT CASSPVTGVNTEAFF
TRBJ2-1 TRBD2 TRBV9 NA TGTGCCAGCAGCGTAGGGTCTAGCGGGGGAGCTTACAATGAGCAGTTCTTC CASSVGSSGGAYNEQFF
TRBJ1-1 NA TRBV7-9 NA TGTGCCAGCAGCTCGGGGGTTCTAGAAGCTTTCTTT CASSSGVLEAFF
TRBJ2-2 NA TRBV15 NA TGTGCCACCAGCAGAGGGGGGAGTACCAACACCGGGGAGCTGTTTTTT CATSRGGSTNTGELFF
TRBJ1-4 NA TRBV5-1 NA TGCGCCAGCGTAGGCCTCACCTATAATGAAAAACTGTTTTTT CASVGLTYNEKLFF
TRBJ2-7 NA TRBV2 NA TGTGCCACATCCAAGGCGTTCGAGCAGTACTTC CATSKAFEQYF
TRBJ1-1 NA TRBV21-1 NA TGTGCCAGCAGCAAGCGACAGCCGTCGGCTTTCTTT CASSKRQPSAFF
TRBJ1-2 TRBD1 TRBV7-9 once TGTGCCAGCAGCAACACCGGACAGGGGCTAACCTATGGCTACACCTTC CASSNTGQGLTYGYTF
TRBJ2-7 NA TRBV10-1 few TGCGCCACCTGGCCGGGAAACCCCTACGAGCAGTACTTC CATWPGNPYEQYF
TRBJ1-3 NA TRBV5-4 NA TGTGCCAGCAGCTTGGATGGGGGCTCTGGAAACACCATATATTTT CASSLDGGSGNTIYF
TRBJ2-1 NA TRBV6-5 NA TGTGCCAGCAGTTACTCGATGCTAAACAGGGAAAAGGTCTTC CASSYSMLNREKVF
TRBJ1-1 NA TRBV10-3 NA TGTGCCATCAGTGAGTCGACGGGGAACACTGAAGCTTTCTTT CAISESTGNTEAFF
TRBJ1-1 TRBD1 TRBV20-1 NA TGCAGTGCTAGCCAGGGGGCTGAAGCTTTCTTT CSASQGAEAFF
TRBJ1-3 NA TRBV18 NA TGTGCCAGCTCACCGGAGGGTTACGGAAACACCATATATTTT CASSPEGYGNTIYF
TRBJ1-2 TRBD1 TRBV9 once TGTGCCAGCAGCGCGGTAACAGGGGATCGCGGGAATGGCTACACCTTC CASSAVTGDRGNGYTF
TRBJ2-7 NA TRBV7-6 NA TGTGCCAGCAGCTCTCAAGGGCAGGGTGGGGACGAGCAGTACTTC CASSSQGQGGDEQYF
TRBJ2-7 NA TRBV7-7 NA TGTGCTAGCAGCTTATCCCGGTCCGCGGAGCAGTACTTC CASSLSRSAEQYF
TRBJ2-5 NA TRBV5-1 NA TGCGCCAGCAGCCTCTGGGGGCGCGAAGAGACCCAGTACTTC CASSLWGREETQYF
TRBJ2-2 TRBD2 TRBV29-1 NA TGCAGCGTTCGACTAGCGGGGGGCAGTAACACCGGGGAGCTGTTTTTT CSVRLAGGSNTGELFF
TRBJ2-2 NA TRBV12-3/TRBV12-4 once TGTGCCAGCCGGATGGGTGACACCGGGGAGCTGTTTTTT CASRMGDTGELFF
TRBJ2-1 NA TRBV11-2 NA TGTGCCAGCAGCCCGGGGTTGAGCTCCTACAATGAGCAGTTCTTC CASSPGLSSYNEQFF
TRBJ1-2 NA TRBV28 NA TGTGCCAGCAGTTTACTCCTTGAGGGCTACACCTTC CASSLLLEGYTF
TRBJ1-2 NA TRBV5-6 NA TGTGCCAGCAGCCGGCAGGGTACTAACTATGGCTACACCTTC CASSRQGTNYGYTF
TRBJ1-5 NA TRBV9 NA TGTCCCAGCAGCGTAGGGGGGGGTCTGAATCAGCCCCAGCATTTT CPSSVGGGLNQPQHF
TRBJ1-1 TRBD1 TRBV9 NA TGTGCCAGCGGAACCGGGACAGGCGAAGCTTTCTTT CASGTGTGEAFF
TRBJ2-7 NA TRBV7-2 few TGTGCCAGCAGCCTTCGGGGGGCTCAGAGCGAGCAGTACTTC CASSLRGAQSEQYF
TRBJ2-7 TRBD1 TRBV11-2 NA TGTGCCAGCAGCTCCGGGACAGGGGGCCACGAGCAGTACTTC CASSSGTGGHEQYF
TRBJ1-6 NA TRBV15 NA TGTGCCACCCTCCACGACACCATCAATTCACCCCTCCACTTT CATLHDTINSPLHF
TRBJ2-1 TRBD2 TRBV18 NA TGTGCCAGCTCACCACCGATGCGGCTAGCGGGGTTATACAATGAGCAGTTCTTC CASSPPMRLAGLYNEQFF
TRBJ1-6 NA TRBV5-1 few TGCGCCAGCAGCTTTGGGGAGATGGGTTCACCCCTCCACTTT CASSFGEMGSPLHF
TRBJ2-6 NA TRBV2 NA TGTGCCAGCATTTTTGGCAGGGCCCCATCTGGGGCCAACGTCCTGACTTTC CASIFGRAPSGANVLTF
TRBJ2-5 TRBD1 TRBV6-2/TRBV6-3 NA TGTGCCAGCAGTTACTGGGCGGGACAGGGATTGGAGACCCAGTACTTC CASSYWAGQGLETQYF
TRBJ2-5 TRBD2 TRBV9 NA TGTGCCAGCAGCGTAGAAGGAGGCGGGGGGATCCAAGAGACCCAGTACTTC CASSVEGGGGIQETQYF
TRBJ2-5 NA TRBV7-9 NA TGTGCCAGCAGCTTAGAGGGGGTCTTCCAAGAGACCCAGTACTTC CASSLEGVFQETQYF
TRBJ1-1 NA TRBV6-5 NA TGTGCCAGCAGTTACTCAGGGGTGAACACTGAAGCTTTCTTT CASSYSGVNTEAFF
TRBJ1-6 NA TRBV12-3/TRBV12-4 NA TGTGCCAGCAGTTTCGGAGATTCACCCCTCCACTTT CASSFGDSPLHF
TRBJ1-2 NA TRBV5-4 NA TGTGCCAGCAGCTTGGCTGAGCCCCTGGGTGGCTACACCTTC CASSLAEPLGGYTF
TRBJ2-1 TRBD1 TRBV24-1 few TGTGCCACCAGTGATTGGGACAGTTACAATGAGCAGTTCTTC CATSDWDSYNEQFF
TRBJ2-5 TRBD2 TRBV29-1 few TGCAGCGTTGAACTAGCGGGGGAGCAAGAGACCCAGTACTTC CSVELAGEQETQYF
TRBJ2-7 TRBD1 TRBV11-2 NA TGTGCCAGCAGTCACTCGGACAGGCCCTACGAGCAGTACTTC CASSHSDRPYEQYF
TRBJ2-5 TRBD1 TRBV10-1 NA TGCGCCAGCAGTGATCAGGGGGCTGGGAAGGAGACCCAGTACTTC CASSDQGAGKETQYF
TRBJ1-2 NA TRBV2 NA TGTGCCAGCAGTAGGGAAGGGGCCTATGGCTACACCTTC CASSREGAYGYTF
TRBJ1-1 NA TRBV6-5 NA TGTGCCAGCAGTTTCAGGGTAAACACTGAAGCTTTCTTT CASSFRVNTEAFF
TRBJ2-2 TRBD1 TRBV5-1 NA TGCGCCAGCAGCAAAGGACAGGTCAGGGAGACCGGGGAGCTGTTTTTT CASSKGQVRETGELFF
TRBJ1-3 NA TRBV2 once TGTGCCAGCAGTGGCAGCTCTGGAAACACCATATATTTT CASSGSSGNTIYF
TRBJ2-7 NA TRBV11-3 NA TGTGCCAGCAGCTTGGGACCAGGGAGCTACGAGCAGTACTTC CASSLGPGSYEQYF
TRBJ1-2 TRBD1 TRBV11-3 once TGTGCCAGCAGCTTAGAACGGGACAGGGCCTCCCTCGTGGGCTACACCTTC CASSLERDRASLVGYTF
TRBJ2-3 NA TRBV11-3 NA TGTGCCAGCAGCTTAGCGAGGGGTGCTGCAGATACGCAGTATTTT CASSLARGAADTQYF